Below, 4 T cell receptor beta chains from the same sample are listed, as sequenced in a study of CD4 T cells in relation to SARS-CoV-2 and coronaviruses. Clones were sequenced by immunoSEQ multiplex PCR, and TCRdb holds only the in-frame ones, with some missing. The sample lists about 26,000 clones, approximately 73% occurring once. Before the COVID-19 pandemic, during about 2011-2019, CD4+ T cells were taken from unexposed donors. After less than 11 days of culture, CD4+ T cells were isolated. Their specific antigens are unknown. Sequenced material: CD4+ T cells from PBMCs, cultured in vitro. These receptors all stem from a human donor in good health.

The rearrangement uses TRBV7-2 and TRBJ1-4; D is uncertain. Germline loops: CDR1 SGHTA, CDR2 FQGNSA. This CDR3 comprises 15 residues. V was clipped by 3 bases and J by 8 bases, with 16 bases between them. The CDR3 coding sequence is TGTGCCAGCAGCTTTTTCGGTGGGCGCGAAGAAAAACTGTTTTTT. Residues: CASSFFGGREEKLFF.

The chain links TRBV11-2 to TRBJ1-1, with D possibly TRBD1 on 5 matching bases. V lost 8 bases and J 3 bases, leaving 13 bases between the germline ends. Germline assignment: CDR1 SGHAT and CDR2 FQNNGV. The CDR3 runs to 13 residues. In DNA, the CDR3 is TGTGCCAGCGGGTCGGGGCAGTACACTGAAGCTTTCTTT. It specifies CASGSGQYTEAFF.

The CDR3 bases are TGTGCCAGCAGTGAACTCGGCAGCTTCTCTGGAAACACCATATATTTT. Protein product: CASSELGSFSGNTIYF. This chain uses TRBV6-1 with TRBJ1-3; D remains ambiguous. The V gene's germline CDR1 is MNHNS and CDR2 SASEGT. V lost 2 bases and J 0 bases, leaving 11 bases between the germline ends. The CDR3 covers 16 residues.

The rearrangement joins TRBV19 to TRBJ1-4, with no clear D. The V gene's germline CDR1 is LNHDA and CDR2 SQIVND (reference sequence). This CDR3 comprises 15 residues. Trimming cost V 5 bases and J 2 bases, with 12 bases left between them. CDR3 region: CASSSASETNEKLFF. CDR3 coding DNA: TGTGCCAGTAGTTCGGCCTCGGAGACTAATGAAAAACTGTTTTTT.